This is a list of T cell receptor beta chains from one sample in a study of shared clonotypes between healthy human individuals. Here immunoSEQ multiplex PCR was the method, and the copy in TCRdb shows in-frame clones only, minus some. The table shows some 1.1 million clones, with approximately 77% occurring only once. The sample consisted of memory CD4+ T cells from PBMCs. These receptors came from a man between 18 and 35 years old in good health. Some clones in this sample may be carry-over from other donors' samples. Each CDR3 is given with its conserved first and last residue. D genes are given only for firm matches. The size entry is marked missing in some rows and otherwise reads once, few, many or a size class.

TRBJ2-3 | 14 | NA | TRBV7-6 | NA | CASSFSTTTDTQYF | TGTGCCAGCAGCTTCAGTACCACCACAGATACGCAGTATTTT
TRBJ2-1 | 14 | NA | TRBV7-3 | NA | CASSLNALGNEQFF | TGTGCCAGCAGCTTAAATGCCCTGGGGAATGAGCAGTTCTTC
TRBJ1-2 | 14 | few | TRBV9 | TRBD1 | CASSVDQGARGYTF | TGTGCCAGCAGCGTAGATCAGGGGGCGCGTGGCTACACCTTC
TRBJ1-1 | 11 | NA | TRBV27 | NA | CASSGYTEAFF | TGTGCCAGCAGTGGTTACACTGAAGCTTTCTTT
TRBJ1-2 | 12 | NA | TRBV7-2 | NA | CASSFINYGYTF | TGTGCCAGCAGCTTCATCAACTATGGCTACACCTTC
TRBJ2-2 | 15 | few | TRBV18 | NA | CASSPSVVNTGELFF | TGTGCCAGCTCACCCTCGGTCGTCAACACCGGGGAGCTGTTTTTT
TRBJ2-2 | 13 | NA | TRBV11-2 | NA | CASFSLGAGELFF | TGTGCCAGCTTCTCCTTGGGTGCCGGGGAGCTGTTTTTT
TRBJ2-4 | 14 | NA | TRBV5-4 | NA | CASSLVSGPNIQYF | TGTGCCAGCAGCTTGGTTAGTGGCCCTAACATTCAGTACTTC
TRBJ2-1 | 16 | NA | TRBV7-3 | TRBD2 | CASSSSSGRVWNEQFF | TGTGCCAGCAGCTCTTCTAGCGGGAGAGTTTGGAATGAGCAGTTCTTC
TRBJ2-7 | 14 | few | TRBV5-1 | TRBD1 | CASSLSTGAYEQYF | TGCGCCAGCAGCTTGTCTACAGGGGCCTACGAGCAGTACTTC
TRBJ1-5 | 17 | NA | TRBV30 | TRBD1 | CAWGSAGGDYSNQPQHF | TGTGCCTGGGGTAGCGCAGGGGGAGATTATAGCAATCAGCCCCAGCATTTT
TRBJ1-1 | 11 | few | TRBV7-9 | NA | CASSHVTEAFF | TGTGCCAGCAGCCATGTAACTGAAGCTTTCTTT
TRBJ1-1 | 15 | NA | TRBV4-1 | NA | CASSQEVGGRAEAFF | TGCGCCAGCAGCCAAGAGGTCGGCGGGAGGGCTGAAGCTTTCTTT
TRBJ1-5 | 12 | NA | TRBV10-2 | NA | CASSVRNQPQHF | TGCGCCAGCAGTGTCCGAAATCAGCCCCAGCATTTT
TRBJ1-1 | 12 | NA | TRBV5-4 | NA | CASRGVGAEAFF | TGTGCCAGCAGGGGGGTAGGGGCTGAAGCTTTCTTT
TRBJ2-1 | 16 | NA | TRBV18 | TRBD2 | CASSLQGLAVYNEQFF | TGTGCCAGCTCACTACAAGGACTAGCGGTATACAATGAGCAGTTCTTC
TRBJ2-7 | 14 | NA | TRBV14 | NA | CASSQEQGWAEQYF | TGTGCCAGCAGCCAAGAGCAAGGATGGGCCGAGCAGTACTTC
TRBJ2-7 | 14 | NA | TRBV5-1 | NA | CASSLVSGPYEQYF | TGCGCCAGCAGCTTGGTGAGCGGACCCTACGAGCAGTACTTC
TRBJ1-1 | 14 | once | TRBV7-2 | NA | CASSLGPGDTEAFF | TGTGCCAGCAGCTTAGGGCCGGGGGACACTGAAGCTTTCTTT
TRBJ2-2 | 17 | NA | TRBV7-7 | TRBD2 | CASSPGLAGEYTGELFF | TGTGCTAGCAGCCCGGGACTAGCGGGAGAGTACACCGGGGAGCTGTTTTTT